A selection of T cell receptor beta chains follows, all from one sample in a study of CD8 T cells in ankylosing spondylitis. TCRdb ran MiXCR on the 5' RACE reads and lists one entry per CDR3 protein. The table lists about 100,000 distinct CDR3 sequences, less than 25% of them singletons. Sequencing input: synovial fluid, either unsorted or a sorted T cell fraction (not recorded which). Receptors originate from a male donor with ankylosing spondylitis. The CDR3 runs from the conserved cysteine through the conserved F or W. Fields, in order: clone size, D gene, J gene, V gene, CDR3 DNA, CDR3 protein. D genes are given only for firm matches. Expanded clones are given a class, and other clones once, few, many or no size at all.

>few|TRBD2|TRBJ2-1|TRBV24-1
TGTGCCACCAGGGGGACTAGCGGGAGACATGAGCAGTTCTTC
CATRGTSGRHEQFF
>many|TRBD2|TRBJ2-3|TRBV18
TGTGCCAGCTCAACTCTTGGACTAGCGGGAGGCCGGGATACGCAGTATTTT
CASSTLGLAGGRDTQYF
>-|TRBD1|TRBJ2-5|TRBV7-2
TGTGCCAGCAGCTCAAATTCAGGGGGAGAGACCCAGTACTTC
CASSSNSGGETQYF
>many|TRBD2|TRBJ2-1|TRBV11-2
TGTGCCAGCAGCTCCCCCCGAGTAGCGGGAGTTAGTGAGCAGTTCTTC
CASSSPRVAGVSEQFF
>-|-|TRBJ1-1|TRBV10-2
TGCGCCAGCAGACCCTGGACAGAGAACACTGAAGCTTTCTTT
CASRPWTENTEAFF
>many|TRBD1|TRBJ2-1|TRBV11-2
TGTGCCAGCAGCGCCAAACCGGGACAGGGTTTGAGACAGTTCTTC
CASSAKPGQGLRQFF
>many|-|TRBJ2-3|TRBV11-3
TGTGCCAGCAGCTTAGATGGAGCTCCCACAGATACGCAGTATTTT
CASSLDGAPTDTQYF
>few|-|TRBJ2-2|TRBV20-1
TGCAGTGCTAGGGAGGCCGGGGAGCTGTTTTTT
CSAREAGELFF
>-|-|TRBJ2-2|TRBV6-1
TGTGCCAGCAGCCTTCGGTGGTCCGGGGAGCTGTTTTTT
CASSLRWSGELFF
>-|-|TRBJ2-5|TRBV20-1
TGCAGTGCCGGGGGGCGGGCGGAGGGGCGAGAGACCCAGTACTTC
CSAGGRAEGRETQYF
>-|TRBD2|TRBJ2-3|TRBV29-1
TGCAGCGCATACCTAGCGGGAATCACAGATACGCAGTATTTT
CSAYLAGITDTQYF
>-|-|TRBJ1-3|TRBV15
TGTGCCACCAGCACCATGGGCCTAACCTCTGGAAACACCATATATTTT
CATSTMGLTSGNTIYF
>-|-|TRBJ1-1|TRBV2
TGTGCCAGCAGTAATCAGGGGAACACTGAAGCTTTCTTT
CASSNQGNTEAFF
>-|-|TRBJ1-5|TRBV19
TGTGCCAGTAGTATGGGATGGGGGGCGAATCAGCCCCAGCATTTT
CASSMGWGANQPQHF
>-|-|TRBJ2-5|TRBV20-1
TGCAGTGCTAGAGATCTCCGGGGTCAAGAGACCCAGTACTTC
CSARDLRGQETQYF
>many|TRBD2|TRBJ2-7|TRBV12-3/TRBV12-4
TGTGCCAGCAGTGTAAGAAGCGGGAGGGCCGGGGACGAGCAGTACTTC
CASSVRSGRAGDEQYF
>-|-|TRBJ1-5|TRBV18
TGTGCCAGCTCCGGACAGAACAATCAGCCCCAGCATTTT
CASSGQNNQPQHF
>few|TRBD2|TRBJ2-5|TRBV24-1
TGTGCCACCAGTGATCGTTACCAACCGGGACTAGCGGGAGAGGAGACCCAGTACTTC
CATSDRYQPGLAGEETQYF
>few|-|TRBJ2-3|TRBV27
TGTGCCAGCGGACGGGGGACAGACACAGATACGCAGTATTTT
CASGRGTDTDTQYF
>few|-|TRBJ1-2|TRBV12-3/TRBV12-4
TGTGCCAGCAGTCCTACAGATGGCCCAGGAGGCTACACCTTC
CASSPTDGPGGYTF
>few|-|TRBJ1-3|TRBV16
TGTGCCAGCAGCCAAGGGGATTATGGAAACACCATATATTTT
CASSQGDYGNTIYF
>few|-|TRBJ1-1|TRBV11-3
TGTGCCAGCAGCTTATTTCCAGAGAACACTGAAGCTTTCTTT
CASSLFPENTEAFF
>few|TRBD2|TRBJ2-1|TRBV13
TGTGCCAGCAGCTTAGCGACTAGCAGGTTCTCCTACAATGAGCAGTTCTTC
CASSLATSRFSYNEQFF
>-|-|TRBJ1-1|TRBV7-9
TGTGCCAGCAGCCTCAGGGTCATGAACACTGAAGCTTTCTTT
CASSLRVMNTEAFF
>-|-|TRBJ2-1|TRBV20-1
TGCAGTGCTAGAGACTCCGGGAGCCCTTTTGGGTTCTTC
CSARDSGSPFGFF
>-|-|TRBJ1-5|TRBV6-1
TGTGCCAGCGGAGGGGGTCCCTATAGCAATCAGCCCCAGCATTTT
CASGGGPYSNQPQHF
>medium-sized|TRBD1|TRBJ2-7|TRBV5-1
TGCGCCAGCAGCTTCGGACAGGGGGTCGAGCAGTACTTC
CASSFGQGVEQYF
>many|TRBD1|TRBJ2-3|TRBV29-1
TGCAGCGCAGGGACAGGGGGCCGACGCACAGATACGCAGTATTTT
CSAGTGGRRTDTQYF
>-|TRBD1|TRBJ2-2|TRBV24-1
TGTGCCACCAGTGACCCACAGGGGGCGTACACCGGGGAGCTGTTTTTT
CATSDPQGAYTGELFF
>few|TRBD1|TRBJ1-5|TRBV6-2/TRBV6-3
TGTGCCAGCAGAGGGACAGACAGTCAGCCCCAGCATTTT
CASRGTDSQPQHF
>-|TRBD1|TRBJ1-2|TRBV7-2
TGTGCCAGCAGCTTAAGACAGGGCTCTGGCTACACCTTC
CASSLRQGSGYTF
>many|TRBD2|TRBJ2-3|TRBV20-1
TGCAGTGCTAGAGAGCTGGCTAGCGGACGCACAGATACGCAGTATTTT
CSARELASGRTDTQYF